Below, 14 T cell receptor beta chains from the same sample are listed, as sequenced in a study of T-cell reconstitution after alpha-beta-depleted transplantation in children. Unique molecular identifiers tagged the TCRbeta library. TCRdb re-derived calls from the PCR reads in MiXCR, one entry per CDR3 protein. The sample lists more than 400,000 distinct CDR3 sequences; 9.5% to 12% were seen once. The starting material was PBMCs, mostly from graft donor cells, obtained 180 days after TCRalphabeta/CD19-depleted stem cell transplant. Receptors were obtained from a female patient aged 2-10 years who had a stem cell transplant for aplastic anemia, so the T cells may come from the graft donor.

This clonotype was found many times. The chain is built from TRBV12-3 or TRBV12-4 and TRBJ2-2, with TRBD1 matching over 7 bases. With V trimmed by 7 bases and J by 4 bases, 9 bases remained unmatched. The CDR3 covers 15 residues. The CDR3 here is CASTRAGGSTGELFF. In DNA, the CDR3 is TGTGCCAGCACAAGAGCAGGGGGATCCACCGGGGAGCTGTTTTTT.

The gene calls are TRBV24-1 and TRBJ2-1; 10 nucleotides line up with TRBD1. This CDR3 comprises 17 residues. The trim removed 4 bases at V and 3 bases at J, leaving 8 bases unmatched. Germline V gene lookup returns CDR1 KGHDR and CDR2 SFDVKD. This CDR3 is CATSENTGQGIYNEQFF. The CDR3 DNA follows: TGTGCCACCAGTGAAAATACGGGACAGGGGATCTACAATGAGCAGTTCTTC.

The rearrangement uses TRBV20-1 and TRBJ2-7; 10 bases line up with TRBD2. This CDR3 has 14 residues. V shed 6 bases, J shed 4 bases, and the junction held 9 bases outside the gene matches. The V gene's germline CDR1 is DFQATT and CDR2 SNEGSKA (reference sequence). The CDR3 DNA reads as TGCAGTGCCCCCCCTAGCGGGAGTCGGTACGAGCAGTACTTC. Its translation: CSAPPSGSRYEQYF.

This clonotype has only a few counts. The rearrangement joins TRBV20-1 to TRBJ2-1; no clear D. Between the trimmed V and J ends, which lost 0 bases and 7 bases, there was a span of 4 bases. Germline CDR1 reads DFQATT; CDR2 reads SNEGSKA (reference sequence). The CDR3 is 11 amino acids. CDR3 bases: TGCAGTGCTAGAGATAAGAATGAGCAGTTCTTC. Protein product: CSARDKNEQFF.

A few counts support this clonotype. The chain links TRBV25-1 to TRBJ2-1; TRBD2 agrees at 7 bases. With V trimmed by 4 bases and J by 6 bases, 12 bases remained unmatched. The CDR3 is made up of 16 amino acids. Per germline, CDR1 MGHDK and CDR2 SYGVNS. The CDR3 DNA sequence: TGTGCCAGCAGTGCATTGGGACTAAGTGCGGTCAATGAGCAGTTCTTC. As protein: CASSALGLSAVNEQFF. The full variable domain, completed using reference TRBV25-1 and TRBJ2-1, is EADIYQTPRYLVIGTGKKITLECSQTMGHDKMYWYQQDPGMELHLIHYSYGVNSTEKGDLSSESTVSRIRTEHFPLTLESARPSHTSQYLCASSALGLSAVNEQFFGPGTRLTVL.

This chain uses TRBV25-1 with TRBJ2-1; D is ambiguous. This CDR3 spans 15 amino acids. The V and J ends lost 5 bases and 5 bases respectively, with 16 bases between them. Germline V lookup: CDR1 MGHDK, CDR2 SYGVNS. CDR3 loop: CASSHLRDRDNEQFF. CDR3 DNA sequence: TGTGCCAGCAGTCATCTTAGAGATCGTGACAATGAGCAGTTCTTC.

To note about this clonotype: The limits of the CDR3 on the DNA are not certain, so only TCRdb's listed CDR3 is given. The chain couples TRBV25-1 to TRBJ2-3; TRBD1 is the table's D call and was not checked against the DNA. The CDR3 contains 16 residues when both ends are counted. Germline-derived CDR1 and CDR2 are MGHDK and SYGVNS. This chain's CDR3 is CASSILGTEPTDTQYF.

The chain employs TRBV11-2 and TRBJ2-7; weak D call: TRBD1 (5 bases). Deletions cut 5 bases from V and 3 bases from J, with 8 bases between. Germline CDR1 and CDR2: SGHAT and FQNNGV. The CDR3 spans 12 residues. The CDR3 DNA follows: TGTGCCAGCAGCCCGACAGACTACGAGCAGTACTTC. As protein: CASSPTDYEQYF.

The chain carries TRBV20-1 and TRBJ1-1; no reliable D call. The germline V gene has CDR1 DFQATT and CDR2 SNEGSKA (reference sequence). CDR3 length: 14 amino acids. V was pared by 2 bases and J by 6 bases, with 16 bases between. The CDR3 is CSARLPGRVAEAFF. As DNA, the CDR3 is TGCAGTGCTAGACTGCCGGGGAGGGTGGCTGAAGCTTTCTTT.

The chain is built from TRBV7-3 and TRBJ2-1, with 7 bases identical to TRBD1. The J segment lost 5 bases and the V segment lost 5 bases, leaving 9 bases of the junction unmatched. Per the germline V gene, CDR1 is SGHTA and CDR2 is FQGTGA. The CDR3 runs 15 residues. The CDR3 protein is CASSPQGQINNEQFF. The CDR3 DNA follows: TGTGCCAGCAGCCCCCAGGGACAGATAAACAATGAGCAGTTCTTC.

The genes are TRBV7-8 and TRBJ2-7, with D tentatively TRBD2 (6 bases). The CDR3 is 15 amino acids. Germline V gene data show CDR1 as SGHVS and CDR2 as FQNEAQ. Trimming cost V 6 bases and J 2 bases, with 17 bases left between them. The CDR3 DNA sequence: TGTGCCAGCAGTTCCCGCGGGGCCGGTCCCTACGAGCAGTACGTC. Its translation is CASSSRGAGPYEQYV.

This clonotype was observed at least ten times. The chain employs TRBV7-2 and TRBJ1-3; 11 bases are a match to TRBD1. Trimming at V came to 6 bases and at J to 0 bases, leaving 13 bases not matched to a gene. CDR1 and CDR2 from the germline V gene are SGHTA and FQGNSA. The CDR3 runs to 19 residues. The CDR3 spells CASRRTGGLGLNSGNTIYF. The CDR3 nucleotides read TGTGCCAGCAGGAGGACAGGGGGCCTCGGATTGAACTCTGGAAACACCATATATTTT.

This clonotype has just a few counts. The gene calls are TRBV6-1 and TRBJ2-1, with D possibly being TRBD2 (6 bases). The CDR3 has 15 residues. The V end lost 8 bases, the J end lost 5 bases, and 19 bases lay between the germline ends. CDR1 MNHNS and CDR2 SASEGT come from the germline V gene. DNA for the CDR3: TGTGCCAGCCGGGATTTTAGCGGCACCCACAATGAGCAGTTCTTC. It is translated as CASRDFSGTHNEQFF.

This clonotype was seen a handful of times. The chain has TRBV12-3 or TRBV12-4 and TRBJ2-5; D is ambiguous. CDR3 length equals 16 residues. V was trimmed by 5 bases and J by 5 bases, leaving 21 bases between them. The CDR3 DNA is TGTGCCAGCAGTCCTACCGCCGGCGCCCTCGAGGAGACCCAGTACTTC. It encodes CASSPTAGALEETQYF.